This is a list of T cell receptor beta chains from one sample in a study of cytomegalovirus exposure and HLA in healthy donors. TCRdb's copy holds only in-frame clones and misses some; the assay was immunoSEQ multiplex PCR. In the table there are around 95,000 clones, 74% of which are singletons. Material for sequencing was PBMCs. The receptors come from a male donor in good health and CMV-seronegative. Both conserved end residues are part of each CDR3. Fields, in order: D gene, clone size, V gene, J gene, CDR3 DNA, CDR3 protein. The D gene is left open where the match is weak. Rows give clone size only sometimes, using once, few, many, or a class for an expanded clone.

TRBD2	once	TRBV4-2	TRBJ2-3	TGTGCCAGCAGCCAAGATCGGACTAGCGGGGAAACCACAGATACGCAGTATTTT	CASSQDRTSGETTDTQYF
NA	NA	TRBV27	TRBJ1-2	TGTGCCAGCAGTACTCCTAGGACGGGGGGAGGCTACACCTTC	CASSTPRTGGGYTF
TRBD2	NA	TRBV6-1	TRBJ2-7	TGTGCCAGCCAAGGACTAGCGGGAGGAATTGAGCAGTACTTC	CASQGLAGGIEQYF
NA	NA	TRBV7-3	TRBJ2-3	TGTGCCAGCAGCCTTCAACCTACCACAGATACGCAGTATTTT	CASSLQPTTDTQYF
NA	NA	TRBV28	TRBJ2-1	TGTGCCAGCAGGGGACAAGCCTACAATGAGCAGTTCTTC	CASRGQAYNEQFF
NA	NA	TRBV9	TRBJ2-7	TGTGCCAGCAGCGTTGGAGCAACGGCCCCTTCCAAGCAGTACTTC	CASSVGATAPSKQYF
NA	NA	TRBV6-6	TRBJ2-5	TGTGCCAGCAGTTACTCGGGTATGAGGGTGTCCCAGTACTTC	CASSYSGMRVSQYF
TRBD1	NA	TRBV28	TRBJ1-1	TGTGCCAGCAGCCCGGACAGGGGGAGCGGGAACACTGAAGCTTTCTTT	CASSPDRGSGNTEAFF
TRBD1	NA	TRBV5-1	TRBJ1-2	TGCGCCAGCAGCTTGGAGGGACAGGGAAATGGCTACACCTTC	CASSLEGQGNGYTF
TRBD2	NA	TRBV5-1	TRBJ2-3	TGCGCCAGCAGCCAAGACGTCGGGCTAGCGGGCACAGATACGCAGTATTTT	CASSQDVGLAGTDTQYF
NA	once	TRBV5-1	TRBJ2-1	TGCGCCAGCAGCCCACAGCAGGCCTACAATGAGCAGTTCTTC	CASSPQQAYNEQFF
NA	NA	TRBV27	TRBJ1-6	TGTGCCAGCGGTCTGAGCTCCTATAATTCACCCCTCCACTTT	CASGLSSYNSPLHF
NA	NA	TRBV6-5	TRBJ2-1	TGTGCCAGCAGCTATCGCCCTAGCTCCTACAATGAGCAGTTCTTC	CASSYRPSSYNEQFF
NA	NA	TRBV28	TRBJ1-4	TGTGCCAGCAGTTTAGATCCAGGGCTCAGAGGAGAGACTAATGAAAAACTGTTTTTT	CASSLDPGLRGETNEKLFF
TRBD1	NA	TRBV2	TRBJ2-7	TGTGCCAGCAATAAACGGAGGGGACAGGGGCTCTACGAGCAGTACTTC	CASNKRRGQGLYEQYF
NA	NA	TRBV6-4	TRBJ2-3	TGTGCCAGCAGTGAATCCGGGATGCCCCACGATACGCAGTATTTT	CASSESGMPHDTQYF
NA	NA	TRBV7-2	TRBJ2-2	TGTGCCAGCAGCTTGACAGGCCTCTCCACCGGGGAGCTGTTTTTT	CASSLTGLSTGELFF
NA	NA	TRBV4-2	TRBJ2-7	TGTGCCAGCAGCCCATCAGACAGGTCCTACGAGCAGTACTTC	CASSPSDRSYEQYF
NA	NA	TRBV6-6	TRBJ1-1	TGTGCCAGCAGCGGCAGGAATCTGAACACTGAAGCTTTCTTT	CASSGRNLNTEAFF
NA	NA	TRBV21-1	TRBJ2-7	TGTGCCAGCAGCAAAGTAAAGGGAATTCGACAGGGTTTCTACGAGCAGTACTTC	CASSKVKGIRQGFYEQYF
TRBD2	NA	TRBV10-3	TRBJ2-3	TGTGCCATCAGTCCTAGCGGGGGGCACACAGATACGCAGTATTTT	CAISPSGGHTDTQYF
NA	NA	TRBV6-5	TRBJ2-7	TGTGCCAGCAGTTACAAGCTAGAGTGGGAGCAGTACTTC	CASSYKLEWEQYF
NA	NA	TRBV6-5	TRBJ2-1	TGTGCCAGCGTAAGCGTTGCCTACAATGAGCAGTTCTTC	CASVSVAYNEQFF